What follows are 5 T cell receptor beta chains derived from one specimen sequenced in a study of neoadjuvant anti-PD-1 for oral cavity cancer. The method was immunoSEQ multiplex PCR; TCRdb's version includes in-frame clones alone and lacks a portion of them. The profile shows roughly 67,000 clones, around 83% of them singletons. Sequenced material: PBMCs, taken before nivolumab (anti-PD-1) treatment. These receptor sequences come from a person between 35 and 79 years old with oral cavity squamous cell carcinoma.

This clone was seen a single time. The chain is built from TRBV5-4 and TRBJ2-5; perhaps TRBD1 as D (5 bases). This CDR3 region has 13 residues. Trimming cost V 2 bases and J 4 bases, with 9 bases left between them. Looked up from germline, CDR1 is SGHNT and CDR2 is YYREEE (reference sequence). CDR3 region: CASSLSRGETQYF. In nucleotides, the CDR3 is TGTGCCAGCAGCTTATCTAGGGGAGAGACCCAGTACTTC. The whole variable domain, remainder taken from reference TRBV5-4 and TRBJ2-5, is ETGVTQSPTHLIKTRGQQVTLRCSSQSGHNTVSWYQQALGQGPQFIFQYYREEENGRGNFPPRFSGLQFPNYSSELNVNALELDDSALYLCASSLSRGETQYFGPGTRLLVL.

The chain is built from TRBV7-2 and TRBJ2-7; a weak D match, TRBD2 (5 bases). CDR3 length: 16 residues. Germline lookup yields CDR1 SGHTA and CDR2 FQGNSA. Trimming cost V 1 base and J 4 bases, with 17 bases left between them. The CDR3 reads CASSLGSPGRMYEQYF. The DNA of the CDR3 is TGTGCCAGCAGCTTAGGTAGCCCGGGAAGGATGTACGAGCAGTACTTC.

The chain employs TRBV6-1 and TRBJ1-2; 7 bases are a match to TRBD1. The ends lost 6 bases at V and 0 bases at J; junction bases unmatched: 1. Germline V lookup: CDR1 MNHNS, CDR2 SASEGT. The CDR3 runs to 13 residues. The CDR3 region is CASRQGTNYGYTF. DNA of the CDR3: TGTGCCAGCAGACAGGGGACTAACTATGGCTACACCTTC.

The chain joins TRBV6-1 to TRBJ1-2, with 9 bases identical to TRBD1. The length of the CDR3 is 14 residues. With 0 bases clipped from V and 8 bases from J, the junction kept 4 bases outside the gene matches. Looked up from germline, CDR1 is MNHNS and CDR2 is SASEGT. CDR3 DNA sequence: TGTGCCAGCAGTGAAGCCGGGACAGGGCTCGGCTACACCTTC. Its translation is CASSEAGTGLGYTF.

CDR3 DNA sequence: TGCAGCGTGTACGGGTTGACTCAGCAGTACTTC. This sequence encodes CSVYGLTQQYF. The chain joins TRBV29-1 to TRBJ2-7; D gene uncertain. Between the trimmed V and J ends, which lost 6 bases and 8 bases, there was a span of 14 bases. This CDR3 comprises 11 residues. The germline V gene has CDR1 SQVTM and CDR2 ANQGSEA.